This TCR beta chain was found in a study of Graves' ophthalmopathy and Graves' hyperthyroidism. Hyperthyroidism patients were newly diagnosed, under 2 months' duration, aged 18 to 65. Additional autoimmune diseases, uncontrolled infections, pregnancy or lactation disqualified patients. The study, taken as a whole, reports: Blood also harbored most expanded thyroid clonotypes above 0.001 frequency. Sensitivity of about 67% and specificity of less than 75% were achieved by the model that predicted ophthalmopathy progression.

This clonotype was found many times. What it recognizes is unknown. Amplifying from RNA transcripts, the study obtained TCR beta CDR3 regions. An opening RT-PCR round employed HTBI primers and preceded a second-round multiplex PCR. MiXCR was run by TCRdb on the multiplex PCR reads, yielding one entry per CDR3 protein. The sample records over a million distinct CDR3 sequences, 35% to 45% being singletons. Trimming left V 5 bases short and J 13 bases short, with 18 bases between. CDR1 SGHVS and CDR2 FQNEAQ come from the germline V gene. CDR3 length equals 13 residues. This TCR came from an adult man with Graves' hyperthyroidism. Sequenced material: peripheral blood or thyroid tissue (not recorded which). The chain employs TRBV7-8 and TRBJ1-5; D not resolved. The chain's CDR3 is CASSTQDWTRQHF. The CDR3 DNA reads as TGTGCCAGCAGCACCCAGGACTGGACGAGGCAGCATTTT.